The rows below give T cell receptor beta chains drawn from one sample of a study of cytomegalovirus exposure and HLA in healthy donors. Profiled with immunoSEQ multiplex PCR; TCRdb holds only in-frame clones, not every one. This table has approximately 140,000 clones, roughly four fifths appearing once. The sequenced sample was PBMCs. The receptors were gathered from a man in his forties in good health and CMV-seropositive. CDR3s include the opening cysteine and the closing phenylalanine or tryptophan. D genes are given only for firm matches. Expanded clones are given a class, and other clones once, few, many or no size at all.

CDR3 length | J gene | clone size | D gene | V gene | CDR3 protein | CDR3 DNA
17 | TRBJ2-2 | - | - | TRBV7-3 | CASSLTGGGGNTGELFF | TGTGCCAGCAGCTTAACAGGAGGAGGTGGGAACACCGGGGAGCTGTTTTTT
15 | TRBJ2-7 | - | TRBD2 | TRBV29-1 | CSVEVGLAGGGEQYF | TGCAGCGTTGAAGTTGGACTAGCGGGAGGGGGGGAGCAGTACTTC
14 | TRBJ2-7 | once | - | TRBV5-4 | CASSLRQGFVEQYF | TGTGCCAGCAGCTTGAGGCAGGGGTTCGTCGAGCAGTACTTC
17 | TRBJ1-1 | - | TRBD1 | TRBV27 | CASSPKGAGPISTEAFF | TGTGCCAGCAGTCCAAAGGGGGCCGGACCGATAAGCACAGAAGCTTTCTTT
13 | TRBJ2-5 | - | - | TRBV11-3 | CASSPGEGETQYF | TGTGCCAGCAGCCCCGGGGAAGGGGAGACCCAGTACTTC
15 | TRBJ2-7 | - | TRBD1 | TRBV11-2 | CASRLHTGGGYEQYF | TGTGCCAGCAGGCTACATACAGGGGGCGGCTACGAGCAGTACTTC
16 | TRBJ1-3 | - | - | TRBV6-5 | CASSYSYTGSGNTIYF | TGTGCCAGCAGTTACTCCTATACAGGGTCTGGAAACACCATATATTTT
16 | TRBJ2-1 | - | - | TRBV19 | CASSSKTGPTPTEQFF | TGTGCCAGTAGTAGTAAGACAGGACCGACCCCCACTGAGCAGTTCTTC
14 | TRBJ1-1 | - | - | TRBV4-1 | CASGRDNLNTEAFF | TGCGCCAGCGGCCGGGACAACCTGAACACTGAAGCTTTCTTT
16 | TRBJ2-7 | once | TRBD1 | TRBV6-5 | CASSYSRTGDSYEQYF | TGTGCCAGCAGTTACTCCAGGACAGGTGATTCCTACGAGCAGTACTTC
15 | TRBJ2-7 | - | - | TRBV7-8 | CASSLVPGTKNEQYF | TGTGCCAGCAGCTTAGTCCCCGGGACAAAGAACGAGCAGTACTTC
17 | TRBJ2-7 | - | - | TRBV28 | CASSLLARPQVSYEQYF | TGTGCCAGCAGTTTACTAGCGAGACCTCAAGTCTCCTACGAGCAGTACTTC
14 | TRBJ1-5 | - | TRBD1 | TRBV2 | CASSEDRVNQPQHF | TGTGCCAGCAGCGAGGACAGGGTCAACCAGCCCCAGCATTTT
13 | TRBJ2-5 | - | TRBD2 | TRBV6-5 | CASSGRAAETQYF | TGTGCCAGCAGTGGGAGGGCCGCGGAGACCCAGTACTTC
16 | TRBJ2-3 | - | TRBD2 | TRBV29-1 | CSVERGGSSGTDTQYF | TGCAGCGTTGAACGCGGCGGGAGCTCTGGGACAGATACGCAGTATTTT
18 | TRBJ2-5 | - | - | TRBV4-3 | CASSQLGSQAPRVETQYF | TGCGCCAGCAGCCAATTGGGTTCCCAAGCTCCCCGGGTAGAGACCCAGTACTTC
19 | TRBJ2-7 | - | - | TRBV7-8 | CASNHLSDLDHLALNEQYF | TGTGCCAGCAACCACCTTAGCGACCTCGACCACCTCGCCCTTAACGAGCAGTACTTC
15 | TRBJ1-3 | few | - | TRBV6-5 | CASSLQGFSGNTIYF | TGTGCCAGCAGTTTACAGGGTTTCTCTGGAAACACCATATATTTT
16 | TRBJ1-5 | - | - | TRBV4-2 | CASSQDRGTGGQPQHF | TGTGCCAGCAGCCAAGATCGGGGGACGGGCGGTCAGCCCCAGCATTTT
15 | TRBJ1-2 | - | - | TRBV5-4 | CASSAAGNTNYGYTF | TGTGCCAGCAGCGCCGCAGGGAATACTAACTATGGCTACACCTTC
15 | TRBJ2-1 | - | TRBD2 | TRBV6-5 | CASSLSGPTHNEQFF | TGTGCCAGCAGTCTTAGCGGGCCGACTCACAATGAGCAGTTCTTC
15 | TRBJ1-6 | once | - | TRBV6-5 | CASSYSRQNGSPLHF | TGTGCCAGCAGTTACTCGAGGCAGAACGGGTCACCCCTCCACTTT
14 | TRBJ1-4 | - | - | TRBV2 | CASRQTVYNEKLFF | TGTGCCAGCAGGCAGACAGTTTATAATGAAAAACTGTTTTTT
12 | TRBJ1-1 | - | - | TRBV28 | CASSSPPAGAFF | TGTGCCAGCAGTTCCCCCCCCGCGGGAGCTTTCTTT
16 | TRBJ1-5 | - | TRBD1 | TRBV15 | CATSRNGQGANQPQHF | TGTGCCACCAGCAGAAATGGACAGGGGGCAAATCAGCCCCAGCATTTT
16 | TRBJ2-2 | - | - | TRBV4-1 | CASSQAFGRATGELFF | TGCGCCAGCAGCCAGGCATTCGGCAGGGCAACCGGGGAGCTGTTTTTT
13 | TRBJ2-7 | - | TRBD1 | TRBV29-1 | CSVTEGAGYEQYF | TGCAGCGTTACAGAGGGGGCTGGCTACGAGCAGTACTTC
15 | TRBJ2-2 | - | - | TRBV18 | CASSPTSLLAGELFF | TGTGCCAGCTCACCAACTAGCCTGTTGGCCGGGGAGCTGTTTTTT
13 | TRBJ2-5 | few | - | TRBV7-2 | CASSLSGKETQYF | TGTGCCAGCAGCTTATCCGGGAAAGAGACCCAGTACTTC
16 | TRBJ2-5 | - | - | TRBV9 | CASSVVAESARGTQYF | TGTGCCAGCAGCGTAGTGGCGGAATCAGCCAGAGGGACCCAGTACTTC
16 | TRBJ2-2 | once | - | TRBV27 | CASRTNTGTPSGELFF | TGTGCCAGCAGAACAAATACCGGGACACCGTCCGGGGAGCTGTTTTTT
15 | TRBJ2-7 | - | - | TRBV4-1 | CASSQARLGGYEQYF | TGCGCCAGCAGCCAGGCCAGACTAGGTGGCTACGAGCAGTACTTC
15 | TRBJ2-7 | - | TRBD1 | TRBV28 | CASRSGQGAPYEQYF | TGTGCCAGCAGATCCGGACAGGGAGCCCCCTACGAGCAGTACTTC
14 | TRBJ2-7 | once | - | TRBV6-6 | CASRSTGGVYEQYF | TGTGCCAGCAGAAGTACAGGGGGGGTCTACGAGCAGTACTTC
13 | TRBJ2-1 | once | TRBD2 | TRBV6-5 | CASNSGRLNEQFF | TGTGCCAGCAATAGCGGGAGGCTCAATGAGCAGTTCTTC
17 | TRBJ2-7 | - | - | TRBV5-6 | CASSLKGGNTRTHEQYF | TGTGCCAGCAGCTTGAAGGGCGGGAATACCCGCACGCACGAGCAGTACTTC
13 | TRBJ2-1 | - | - | TRBV11-1 | CASTLYTVNEQFF | TGTGCCAGCACCCTATATACAGTAAATGAGCAGTTCTTC
17 | TRBJ1-5 | - | TRBD1 | TRBV30 | CAWSKYRGQGGNQPQHF | TGTGCCTGGAGCAAATACAGGGGCCAAGGAGGGAATCAGCCCCAGCATTTT
16 | TRBJ1-1 | - | TRBD1 | TRBV7-9 | CSSSQTGQGRNTEAFF | TGTTCCAGCAGCCAGACCGGACAGGGAAGGAACACTGAAGCTTTCTTT
15 | TRBJ1-3 | - | TRBD1 | TRBV6-1 | CASSEAGTGGNTIYF | TGTGCCAGCAGTGAAGCGGGGACAGGGGGAAACACCATATATTTT
15 | TRBJ2-2 | - | - | TRBV7-2 | CASPKRLANTGELFF | TGTGCCAGCCCTAAAAGACTCGCAAACACCGGGGAGCTGTTTTTT
18 | TRBJ2-5 | - | TRBD2 | TRBV7-6 | CASSPVVAGGWSQETQYF | TGTGCCAGCAGCCCAGTCGTAGCGGGAGGTTGGAGTCAAGAGACCCAGTACTTC